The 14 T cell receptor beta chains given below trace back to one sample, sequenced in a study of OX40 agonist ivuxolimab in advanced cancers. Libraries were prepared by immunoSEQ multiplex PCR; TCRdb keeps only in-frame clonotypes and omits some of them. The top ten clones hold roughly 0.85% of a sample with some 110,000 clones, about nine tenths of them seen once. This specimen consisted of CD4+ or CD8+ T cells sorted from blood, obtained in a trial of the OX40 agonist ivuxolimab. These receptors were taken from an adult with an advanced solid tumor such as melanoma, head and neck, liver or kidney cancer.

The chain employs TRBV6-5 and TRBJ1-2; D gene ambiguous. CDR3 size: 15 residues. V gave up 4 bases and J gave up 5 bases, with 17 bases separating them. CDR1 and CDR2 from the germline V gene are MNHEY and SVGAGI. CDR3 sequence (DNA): TGTGCCAGCAGTTCGCCGGTTCTCGGGCGTTATGGCTACACCTTC. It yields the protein CASSSPVLGRYGYTF.

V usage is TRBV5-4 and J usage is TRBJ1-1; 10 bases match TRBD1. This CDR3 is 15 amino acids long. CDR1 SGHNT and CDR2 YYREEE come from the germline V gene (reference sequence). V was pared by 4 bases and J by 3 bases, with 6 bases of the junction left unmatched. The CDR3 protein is CASSARQGADTEAFF. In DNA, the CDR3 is TGTGCCAGCAGCGCCCGACAGGGGGCCGACACTGAAGCTTTCTTT.

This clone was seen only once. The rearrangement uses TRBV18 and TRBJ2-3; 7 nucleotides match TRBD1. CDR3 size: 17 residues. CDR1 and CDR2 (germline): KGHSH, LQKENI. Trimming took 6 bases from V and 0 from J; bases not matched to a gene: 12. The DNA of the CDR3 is TGTGCCAGCTCGCCGCCGAGAGGGGGCTTAAGCACAGATACGCAGTATTTT. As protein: CASSPPRGGLSTDTQYF.

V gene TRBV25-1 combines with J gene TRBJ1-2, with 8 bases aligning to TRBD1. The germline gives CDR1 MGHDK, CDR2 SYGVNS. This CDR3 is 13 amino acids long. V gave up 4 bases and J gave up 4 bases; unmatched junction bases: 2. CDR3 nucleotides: TGTGCCAGCAGTGTAACAGGGGGCTATGGCTACACCTTC. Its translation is CASSVTGGYGYTF.

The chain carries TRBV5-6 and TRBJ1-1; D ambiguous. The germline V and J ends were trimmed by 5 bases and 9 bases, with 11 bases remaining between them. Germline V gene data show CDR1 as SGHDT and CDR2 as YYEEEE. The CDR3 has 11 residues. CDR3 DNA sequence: TGTGCCAGCAGTAGTGAGGGTCAAGCTTTCTTT. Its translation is CASSSEGQAFF.

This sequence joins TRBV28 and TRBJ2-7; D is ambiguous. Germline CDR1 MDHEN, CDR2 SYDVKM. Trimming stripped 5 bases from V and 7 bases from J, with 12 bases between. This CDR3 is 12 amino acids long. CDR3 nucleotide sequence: TGTGCCAGCAGTACCCGGCAGTGGGAGCAGTACTTC. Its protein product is CASSTRQWEQYF.

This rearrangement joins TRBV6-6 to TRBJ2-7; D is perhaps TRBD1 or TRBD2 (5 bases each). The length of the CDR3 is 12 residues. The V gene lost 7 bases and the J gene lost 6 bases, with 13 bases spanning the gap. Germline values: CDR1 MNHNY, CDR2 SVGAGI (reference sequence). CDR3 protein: CASTNWDAEQYF. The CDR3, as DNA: TGTGCCAGCACCAATTGGGACGCCGAGCAGTACTTC.

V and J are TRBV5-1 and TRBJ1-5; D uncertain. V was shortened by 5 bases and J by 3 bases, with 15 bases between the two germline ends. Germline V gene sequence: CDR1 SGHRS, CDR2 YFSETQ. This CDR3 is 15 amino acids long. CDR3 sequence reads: CASSMGSGNNQPQHF. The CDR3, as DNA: TGCGCCAGCAGTATGGGTTCGGGGAACAATCAGCCCCAGCATTTT. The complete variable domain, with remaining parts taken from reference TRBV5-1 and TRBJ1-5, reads KAGVTQTPRYLIKTRGQQVTLSCSPISGHRSVSWYQQTPGQGLQFLFEYFSETQRNKGNFPGRFSGRQFSNSRSEMNVSTLELGDSALYLCASSMGSGNNQPQHFGDGTRLSIL.

The CDR3 region has the DNA TGCGCCAGCAGTAGGGGCCCTGGGTACAATGAGCAGTTCTTC. Translated, it gives CASSRGPGYNEQFF. The chain joins TRBV10-1 to TRBJ2-1; D might be TRBD1 (5 bases). Germline assignment: CDR1 WNHNN and CDR2 SYGVQD (reference sequence). The CDR3 has 14 amino acids. V was shortened by 5 bases and J by 4 bases, with 12 bases between the two germline ends.

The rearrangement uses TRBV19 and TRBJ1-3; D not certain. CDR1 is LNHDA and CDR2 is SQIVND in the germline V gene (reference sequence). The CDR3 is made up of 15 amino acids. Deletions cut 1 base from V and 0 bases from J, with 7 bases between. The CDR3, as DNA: TGTGCCAGTAGTATAGTTGGACTCTCTGGAAACACCATATATTTT. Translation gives CASSIVGLSGNTIYF.

DNA for the CDR3: TGTGCCAGCAGCCCCAGGTGGGATGAGCAGTTCTTC. Its protein product is CASSPRWDEQFF. This chain uses TRBV7-9 with TRBJ2-1; the D is unclear. The CDR3 spans 12 residues. Trimming pared 5 bases from V and 8 bases from J, leaving 10 bases between. Per germline, CDR1 SEHNR and CDR2 FQNEAQ (reference sequence).

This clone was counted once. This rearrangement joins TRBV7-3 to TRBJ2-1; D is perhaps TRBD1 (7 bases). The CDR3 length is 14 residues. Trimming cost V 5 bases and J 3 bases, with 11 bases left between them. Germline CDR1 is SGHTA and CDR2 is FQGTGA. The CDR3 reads CASSPQGGYNEQFF. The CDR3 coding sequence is TGTGCCAGCAGCCCCCAGGGGGGCTACAATGAGCAGTTCTTC.

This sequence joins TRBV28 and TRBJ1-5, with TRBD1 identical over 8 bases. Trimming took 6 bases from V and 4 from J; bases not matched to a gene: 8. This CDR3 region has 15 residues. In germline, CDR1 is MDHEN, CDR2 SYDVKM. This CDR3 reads CASSPGQGVNQPQHF. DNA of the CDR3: TGTGCCAGCAGCCCTGGACAGGGAGTAAATCAGCCCCAGCATTTT. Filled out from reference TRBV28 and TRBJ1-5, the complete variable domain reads DVKVTQSSRYLVKRTGEKVFLECVQDMDHENMFWYRQDPGLGLRLIYFSYDVKMKEKGDIPEGYSVSREKKERFSLILESASTNQTSMYLCASSPGQGVNQPQHFGDGTRLSIL.

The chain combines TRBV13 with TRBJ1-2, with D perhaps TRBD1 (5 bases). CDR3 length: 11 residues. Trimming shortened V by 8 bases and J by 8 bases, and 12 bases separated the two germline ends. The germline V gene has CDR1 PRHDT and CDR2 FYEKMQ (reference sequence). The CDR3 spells CASPGAEGYTF. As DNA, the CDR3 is TGTGCCAGCCCCGGGGCGGAAGGCTACACCTTC. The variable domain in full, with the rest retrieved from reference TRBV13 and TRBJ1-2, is AAGVIQSPRHLIKEKRETATLKCYPIPRHDTVYWYQQGPGQDPQFLISFYEKMQSDKGSIPDRFSAQQFSDYHSELNMSSLELGDSALYFCASPGAEGYTFGSGTRLTVV.